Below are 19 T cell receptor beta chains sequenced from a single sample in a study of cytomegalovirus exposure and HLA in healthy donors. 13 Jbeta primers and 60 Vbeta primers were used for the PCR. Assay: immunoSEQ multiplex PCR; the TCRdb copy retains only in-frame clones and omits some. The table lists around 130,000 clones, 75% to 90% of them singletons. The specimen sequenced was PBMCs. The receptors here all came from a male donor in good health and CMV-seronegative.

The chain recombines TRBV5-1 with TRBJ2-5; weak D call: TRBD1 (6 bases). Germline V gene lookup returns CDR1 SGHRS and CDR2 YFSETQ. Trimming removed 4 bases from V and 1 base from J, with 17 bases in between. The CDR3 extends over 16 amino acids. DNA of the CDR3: TGCGCCAGCAGCACAATACCGACAGGCCCCCAAGAGACCCAGTACTTC. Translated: CASSTIPTGPQETQYF.

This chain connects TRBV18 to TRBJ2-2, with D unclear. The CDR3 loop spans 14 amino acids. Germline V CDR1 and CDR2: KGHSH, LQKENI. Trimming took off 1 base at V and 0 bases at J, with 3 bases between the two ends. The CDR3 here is CASSPLANTGELFF. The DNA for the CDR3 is TGTGCCAGCTCACCACTAGCGAACACCGGGGAGCTGTTTTTT.

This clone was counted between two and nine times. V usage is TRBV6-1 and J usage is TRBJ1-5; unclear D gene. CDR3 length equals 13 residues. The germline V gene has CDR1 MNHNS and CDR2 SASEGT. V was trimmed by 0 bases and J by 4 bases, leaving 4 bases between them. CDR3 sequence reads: CASSEAGNQPQHF. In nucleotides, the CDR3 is TGTGCCAGCAGTGAAGCCGGGAATCAGCCCCAGCATTTT.

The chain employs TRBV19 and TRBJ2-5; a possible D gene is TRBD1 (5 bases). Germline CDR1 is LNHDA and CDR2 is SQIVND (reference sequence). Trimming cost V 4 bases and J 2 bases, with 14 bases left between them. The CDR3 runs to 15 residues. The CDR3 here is CASSTQGNQQETQYF. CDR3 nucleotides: TGTGCCAGTAGTACTCAGGGTAACCAGCAAGAGACCCAGTACTTC.

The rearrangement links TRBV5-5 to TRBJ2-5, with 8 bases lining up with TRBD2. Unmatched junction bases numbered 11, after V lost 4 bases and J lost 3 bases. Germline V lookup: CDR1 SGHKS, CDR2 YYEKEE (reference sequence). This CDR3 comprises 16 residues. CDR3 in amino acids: CASSPGRGGWKETQYF. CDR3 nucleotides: TGTGCCAGCAGCCCGGGTCGCGGGGGGTGGAAAGAGACCCAGTACTTC.

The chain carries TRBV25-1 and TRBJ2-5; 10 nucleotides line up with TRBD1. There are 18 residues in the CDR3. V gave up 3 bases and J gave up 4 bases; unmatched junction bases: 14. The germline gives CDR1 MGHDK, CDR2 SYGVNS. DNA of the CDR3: TGTGCCAGCAGTGACGCTGCTACCGGGACAGGGGAAGGAGAGACCCAGTACTTC. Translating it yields CASSDAATGTGEGETQYF. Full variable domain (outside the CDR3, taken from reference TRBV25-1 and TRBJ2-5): EADIYQTPRYLVIGTGKKITLECSQTMGHDKMYWYQQDPGMELHLIHYSYGVNSTEKGDLSSESTVSRIRTEHFPLTLESARPSHTSQYLCASSDAATGTGEGETQYFGPGTRLLVL.

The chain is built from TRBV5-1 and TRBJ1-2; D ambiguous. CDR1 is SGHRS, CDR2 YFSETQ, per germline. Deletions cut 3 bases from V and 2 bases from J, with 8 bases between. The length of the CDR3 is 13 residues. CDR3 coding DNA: TGCGCCAGCAGCTCCGGTCGAAACTATGGCTACACCTTC. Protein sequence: CASSSGRNYGYTF.

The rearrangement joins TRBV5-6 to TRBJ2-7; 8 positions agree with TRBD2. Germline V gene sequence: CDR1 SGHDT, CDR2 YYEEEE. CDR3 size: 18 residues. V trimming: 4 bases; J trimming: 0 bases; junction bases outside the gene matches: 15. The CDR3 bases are TGTGCCAGCAGCCTGGGTGCGTTGAGACTAGCGTTCTCCTACGAGCAGTACTTC. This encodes CASSLGALRLAFSYEQYF. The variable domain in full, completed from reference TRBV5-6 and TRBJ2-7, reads DAGVTQSPTHLIKTRGQQVTLRCSPKSGHDTVSWYQQALGQGPQFIFQYYEEEERQRGNFPDRFSGHQFPNYSSELNVNALLLGDSALYLCASSLGALRLAFSYEQYFGPGTRLTVT.

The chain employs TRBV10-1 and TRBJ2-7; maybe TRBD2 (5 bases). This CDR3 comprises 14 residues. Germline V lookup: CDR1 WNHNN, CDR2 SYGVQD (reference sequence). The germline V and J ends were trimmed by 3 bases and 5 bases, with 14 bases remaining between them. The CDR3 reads CASSDPRRWDEQYF. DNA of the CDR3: TGCGCCAGCAGTGACCCACGGAGGTGGGACGAGCAGTACTTC.

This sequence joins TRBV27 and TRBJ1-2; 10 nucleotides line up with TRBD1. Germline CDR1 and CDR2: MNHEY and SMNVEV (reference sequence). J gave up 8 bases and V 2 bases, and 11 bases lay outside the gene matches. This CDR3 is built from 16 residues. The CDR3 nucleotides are TGTGCCAGCAGTTTACGGACAGGGGGATCGCGAGGGGGCTACACCTTC. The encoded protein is CASSLRTGGSRGGYTF.

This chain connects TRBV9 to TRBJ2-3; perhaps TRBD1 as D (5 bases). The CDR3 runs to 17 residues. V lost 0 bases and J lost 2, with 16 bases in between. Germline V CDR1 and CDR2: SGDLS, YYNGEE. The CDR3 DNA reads TGTGCCAGCAGCGTAGGAGGTGGGCAGGGCCTCACAGATACGCAGTATTTT. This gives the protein CASSVGGGQGLTDTQYF.

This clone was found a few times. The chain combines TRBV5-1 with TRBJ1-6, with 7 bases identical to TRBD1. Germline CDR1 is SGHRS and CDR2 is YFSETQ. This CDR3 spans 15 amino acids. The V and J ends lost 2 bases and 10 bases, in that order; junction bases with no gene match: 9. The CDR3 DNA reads TGCGCCAGCAGCTTAAACCGGGACAGAGGGTCACCCCTCCACTTT. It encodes CASSLNRDRGSPLHF.

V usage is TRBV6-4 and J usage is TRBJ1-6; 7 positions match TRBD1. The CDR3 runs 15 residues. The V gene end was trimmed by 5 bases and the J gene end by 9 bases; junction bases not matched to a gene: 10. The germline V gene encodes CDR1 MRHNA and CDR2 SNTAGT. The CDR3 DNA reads TGTGCCAGCAGTCTAACGACAGGGAGTGGTTCACCCCTCCACTTT. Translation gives CASSLTTGSGSPLHF.

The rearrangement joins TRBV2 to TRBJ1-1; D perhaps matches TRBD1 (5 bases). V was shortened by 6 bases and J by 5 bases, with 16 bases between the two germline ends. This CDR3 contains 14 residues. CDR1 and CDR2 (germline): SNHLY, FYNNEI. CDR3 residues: CASRTRPGGTEAFF. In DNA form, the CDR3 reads TGTGCCAGCAGAACCCGGCCGGGGGGAACTGAAGCTTTCTTT.

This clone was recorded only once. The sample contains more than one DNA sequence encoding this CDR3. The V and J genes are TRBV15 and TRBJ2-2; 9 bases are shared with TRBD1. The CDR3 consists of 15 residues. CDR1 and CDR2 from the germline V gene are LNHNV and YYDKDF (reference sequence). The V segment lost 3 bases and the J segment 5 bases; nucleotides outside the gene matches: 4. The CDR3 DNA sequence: TGTGCCACCAGCAGGGACAGGGGAACAACCGGGGAGCTGTTTTTT. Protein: CATSRDRGTTGELFF.

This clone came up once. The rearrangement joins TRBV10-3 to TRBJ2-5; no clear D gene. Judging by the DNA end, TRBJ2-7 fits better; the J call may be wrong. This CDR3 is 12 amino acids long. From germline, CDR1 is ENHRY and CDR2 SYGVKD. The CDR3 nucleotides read TGTGCCATCAGTGAGTCGAGTTACGAGCAGTACTTC. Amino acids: CAISESSYEQYF.

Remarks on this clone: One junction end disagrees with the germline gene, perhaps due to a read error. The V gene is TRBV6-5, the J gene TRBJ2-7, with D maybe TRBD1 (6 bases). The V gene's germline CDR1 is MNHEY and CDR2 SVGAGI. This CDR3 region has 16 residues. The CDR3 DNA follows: TGTGCCAGCACTTACCCCCCGAGGGGACAAACCTACGAGCAGTACTTC. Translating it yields CASTYPPRGQTYEQYF.

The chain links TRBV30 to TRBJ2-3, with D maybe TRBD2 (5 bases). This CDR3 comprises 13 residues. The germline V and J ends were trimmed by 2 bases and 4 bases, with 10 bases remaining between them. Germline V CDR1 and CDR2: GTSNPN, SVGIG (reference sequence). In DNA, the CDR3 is TGTGCCTGGAGTAAGCGGCCCGCAGATACGCAGTATTTT. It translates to CAWSKRPADTQYF.

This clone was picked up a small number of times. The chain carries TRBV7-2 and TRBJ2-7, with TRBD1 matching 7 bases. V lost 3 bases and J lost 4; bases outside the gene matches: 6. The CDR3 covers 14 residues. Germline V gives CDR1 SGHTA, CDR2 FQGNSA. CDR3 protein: CASSLTGKGYEQYF. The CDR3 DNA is TGTGCCAGCAGCTTGACAGGGAAAGGTTACGAGCAGTACTTC.